These T cell receptor beta chains were read from a single sample in a study of T cell changes during pregnancy in multiple sclerosis. Only in-frame clones appear in the TCRdb table, and some are missing; sequencing was by immunoSEQ multiplex PCR. The repertoire holds under 25,000 clones, with around 85% as singletons. The source was CD8+ T cells from peripheral blood mononuclear cells, collected before pregnancy. These receptors were taken from a female donor with multiple sclerosis, enrolled in a pregnancy study. The CDR3 runs from the conserved cysteine through the conserved F or W. Each record gives: CDR3 length, V gene, D gene, J gene, clone size, CDR3 protein, CDR3 DNA. D genes are given only for firm matches. Clone size is shown for a subset of rows, as once, few, many or a class of expanded clone.

19	TRBV2	-	TRBJ2-7	-	CASSDLTGRGSGRNYEQYF	TGTGCCAGCAGTGACCTGACAGGGCGGGGTTCGGGACGGAACTACGAGCAGTACTTC
15	TRBV18	TRBD2	TRBJ2-7	-	CASSPPSGSPYEQYF	TGTGCCAGCTCACCACCTAGCGGGAGTCCTTACGAGCAGTACTTC
19	TRBV14	-	TRBJ1-1	-	CASSQVLRVRQGGPTEAFF	TGTGCCAGCAGCCAAGTACTAAGGGTCAGGCAGGGCGGCCCGACTGAAGCTTTCTTT
13	TRBV5-4	-	TRBJ1-1	-	CASSSVLNTEAFF	TGTGCCAGCAGTTCCGTCTTGAACACTGAAGCTTTCTTT
15	TRBV28	TRBD1	TRBJ1-5	-	CASSAQGEGNQPQHF	TGTGCCAGCAGTGCACAGGGGGAGGGCAATCAGCCCCAGCATTTT
15	TRBV4-1	TRBD1	TRBJ2-7	-	CASSQPGQGGLEQYF	TGCGCCAGCAGCCAACCGGGACAGGGGGGTCTGGAGCAGTACTTC
15	TRBV5-1	-	TRBJ2-2	-	CASSPGVRSTGELFF	TGCGCCAGCAGCCCGGGGGTCAGATCTACCGGGGAGCTGTTTTTT
15	TRBV5-1	TRBD1	TRBJ1-1	-	CASSCGDRGNTEAFF	TGCGCCAGCAGCTGTGGGGACAGGGGTAACACTGAAGCTTTCTTT
14	TRBV4-1	-	TRBJ2-7	-	CASSQDRSFYEQYF	TGCGCCAGCAGCCAAGATCGCAGTTTCTACGAGCAGTACTTC
13	TRBV4-3	-	TRBJ2-1	-	CASSQDQRNEQFF	TGCGCCAGCAGCCAAGACCAGCGAAATGAGCAGTTCTTC
13	TRBV2	-	TRBJ2-7	-	CASSAPSSREQYF	TGTGCCAGCAGTGCCCCTAGCTCCCGCGAGCAGTACTTC
15	TRBV2	-	TRBJ1-5	-	CASSEARGGNQPQHF	TGTGCCAGCAGTGAAGCCAGGGGAGGCAATCAGCCCCAGCATTTT
14	TRBV4-1	-	TRBJ1-5	medium-sized	CASSQKENNQPQHF	TGCGCCAGCAGCCAAAAGGAGAATAATCAGCCCCAGCATTTT
13	TRBV6-6	TRBD1	TRBJ1-2	-	CASSGDRFYGYTF	TGTGCCAGCAGTGGGGACAGGTTCTATGGCTACACCTTC
14	TRBV5-6	TRBD1	TRBJ2-7	-	CASSSTGTVYEQYF	TGTGCCAGCAGCTCAACCGGGACAGTCTACGAGCAGTACTTC
15	TRBV5-1	TRBD2	TRBJ2-5	-	CASSFLAGGEETQYF	TGCGCCAGCAGCTTTCTAGCGGGAGGGGAAGAGACCCAGTACTTC
15	TRBV4-1	TRBD1	TRBJ1-1	-	CASSPYRGRNTEAFF	TGCGCCAGCAGCCCCTACAGGGGGAGGAACACTGAAGCTTTCTTT
11	TRBV15	-	TRBJ1-3	-	CATNGGNTIYF	TGTGCCACCAACGGTGGAAACACCATATATTTT
15	TRBV19	TRBD1	TRBJ2-5	-	CASSIGDRYQETQYF	TGTGCCAGTAGTATAGGGGACAGGTACCAAGAGACCCAGTACTTC
14	TRBV28	-	TRBJ2-7	medium-sized	CASSIRGNPYEQYF	TGTGCCAGCAGCATCAGGGGAAATCCCTACGAGCAGTACTTC
15	TRBV7-2	TRBD1	TRBJ2-5	once	CASSSSTGGRETQYF	TGTGCCAGCAGCTCGTCGACAGGGGGGAGAGAGACCCAGTACTTC
15	TRBV19	TRBD1	TRBJ1-2	-	CASSPRGQGDYGYTF	TGTGCCAGTAGTCCCAGGGGGCAAGGGGACTATGGCTACACCTTC
15	TRBV27	TRBD2	TRBJ2-5	-	CASCRLAGYQETQYF	TGTGCCAGCTGCAGACTAGCGGGGTACCAAGAGACCCAGTACTTC
14	TRBV6-4	TRBD2	TRBJ2-3	medium-sized	CASSEREAPDTQYF	TGTGCCAGCAGTGAACGGGAGGCCCCAGATACGCAGTATTTT
14	TRBV6-6	TRBD2	TRBJ2-7	-	CASSLAGTNYEQYF	TGTGCCAGCAGTTTGGCAGGGACTAACTACGAGCAGTACTTC
14	TRBV4-1	TRBD2	TRBJ2-7	-	CASSHSAGGYEQYF	TGCGCCAGCAGCCATTCAGCGGGAGGCTACGAGCAGTACTTC
14	TRBV27	-	TRBJ1-1	-	CASSPQGGVHEAFF	TGTGCCAGCAGCCCACAGGGTGGGGTCCATGAAGCTTTCTTT
16	TRBV9	TRBD2	TRBJ2-2	-	CASSLGGTTNTGELFF	TGTGCCAGCAGCTTGGGGGGGACTACAAACACCGGGGAGCTGTTTTTT
15	TRBV4-2	-	TRBJ2-7	medium-sized	CASSHGEGGSYEQYF	TGTGCCAGCAGCCACGGCGAGGGAGGTTCCTACGAGCAGTACTTC
15	TRBV5-1	TRBD1	TRBJ1-1	-	CASNLGQGPDTEAFF	TGCGCCAGCAACCTCGGACAGGGGCCTGACACTGAAGCTTTCTTT
16	TRBV6-1	TRBD1	TRBJ2-5	-	CASSDGSGTGGETQYF	TGTGCCAGCAGTGATGGTTCCGGGACAGGGGGAGAGACCCAGTACTTC
13	TRBV28	TRBD2	TRBJ2-7	-	CASSGLGRYEQYF	TGTGCCAGCAGTGGACTAGGAAGGTACGAGCAGTACTTC
15	TRBV28	TRBD2	TRBJ2-1	-	CASSFGREPYNEQFF	TGTGCCAGCAGTTTTGGGCGGGAGCCCTACAATGAGCAGTTCTTC
16	TRBV25-1	-	TRBJ1-2	-	CASSATGGRHYGCYTF	TGTGCCAGCAGTGCCACCGGCGGGCGGCATTATGGTTGCTACACCTTC
17	TRBV28	-	TRBJ2-3	-	CASSLWIVTADTDTQYF	TGTGCCAGCAGTTTATGGATTGTTACAGCGGACACAGATACGCAGTATTTT
13	TRBV18	-	TRBJ2-1	few	CASSAHSTDEQFF	TGTGCCAGCTCAGCCCATTCTACAGATGAGCAGTTCTTC
16	TRBV6-5	-	TRBJ2-2	-	CASSYSSTRNTGELFF	TGTGCCAGCAGTTACTCGAGTACTAGGAACACCGGGGAGCTGTTTTTT
14	TRBV2	TRBD1	TRBJ2-7	-	CAGTPGQGVYEQYF	TGTGCCGGGACACCGGGACAGGGAGTATACGAGCAGTACTTC
16	TRBV4-1	-	TRBJ1-5	-	CASSQNRELTLMPQHF	TGCGCCAGCAGCCAGAACAGGGAACTGACGTTAATGCCCCAGCATTTT
13	TRBV29-1	-	TRBJ1-2	medium-sized	CSVPDQANYGYTF	TGCAGCGTCCCTGACCAGGCTAACTATGGCTACACCTTC
16	TRBV6-4	TRBD1	TRBJ2-2	medium-sized	CASREGFTGDTGELFF	TGTGCCAGCAGAGAGGGGTTTACAGGGGACACCGGGGAGCTGTTTTTT
13	TRBV7-9	-	TRBJ1-2	-	CASSLGSTGGYTF	TGTGCCAGCAGCTTGGGGTCCACAGGGGGCTACACCTTC
16	TRBV12-5	TRBD1	TRBJ2-5	-	CASAGTGVSAQETQYF	TGTGCTAGTGCCGGGACAGGGGTTAGTGCCCAAGAGACCCAGTACTTC
18	TRBV5-4	-	TRBJ2-6	-	CASSHGVAIIAGANVLTF	TGTGCCAGCAGCCACGGAGTGGCTATCATTGCTGGGGCCAACGTCCTGACTTTC
17	TRBV19	-	TRBJ1-5	-	CASSIIRIARSNQPQHF	TGTGCCAGTAGTATAATTAGGATCGCGCGGAGCAATCAGCCCCAGCATTTT
14	TRBV6-4	TRBD1	TRBJ1-2	once	CASSDSTGGYGYTF	TGTGCCAGCAGTGACTCTACAGGGGGCTATGGCTACACCTTC